This is a list of T cell receptor beta chains from one sample in a study of shared clonotypes between healthy human individuals. Clones were sequenced by immunoSEQ multiplex PCR, and TCRdb holds only the in-frame ones, with some missing. The sample has roughly 1.4 million clones, about 98.5% seen once. Sequenced sample: naive CD4+ T cells sorted from blood. The receptors derive from a man aged 25-45 years in good health. The CDR3 runs from the conserved cysteine through the conserved F or W. Fields, in order: V gene, J gene, D gene, clone size, CDR3 DNA, CDR3 protein. D genes are given only for firm matches. The size of a clone is reported for some rows only, either as once, few or many, or as a class for expanded clones.

V gene: TRBV5-1
J gene: TRBJ1-5
D gene: TRBD1
clone size: -
CDR3 DNA: TGCGCCAGCAGCTTGGGGCCGGGACAGGGAATCAATCAGCCCCAGCATTTT
CDR3 protein: CASSLGPGQGINQPQHF

V gene: TRBV7-7
J gene: TRBJ2-5
D gene: -
clone size: -
CDR3 DNA: TGTGCTAGCAGCACAGGGGGAGGGCAAGAGACCCAGTACTTC
CDR3 protein: CASSTGGGQETQYF

V gene: TRBV29-1
J gene: TRBJ1-2
D gene: -
clone size: -
CDR3 DNA: TGCAGCGTTTCTGGGCTGGCGCTCGGCTACACCTTC
CDR3 protein: CSVSGLALGYTF

V gene: TRBV5-5
J gene: TRBJ1-4
D gene: -
clone size: -
CDR3 DNA: TGTGCCAGCAGCCAATTTATAGGTGCTAATGAAAAACTGTTTTTT
CDR3 protein: CASSQFIGANEKLFF

V gene: TRBV29-1
J gene: TRBJ1-4
D gene: TRBD1
clone size: -
CDR3 DNA: TGCAGCGTCCGCAGAAGGGGGACAGGGACCCTTAATGAAAAACTGTTTTTT
CDR3 protein: CSVRRRGTGTLNEKLFF

V gene: TRBV29-1
J gene: TRBJ2-7
D gene: TRBD2
clone size: -
CDR3 DNA: TGCAGCGTTGGAGGACTAGCGAACCACGAGCAGTACTTC
CDR3 protein: CSVGGLANHEQYF

V gene: TRBV5-1
J gene: TRBJ2-5
D gene: -
clone size: -
CDR3 DNA: TGCGCCAGCAGCCTGACACAAGAGACCCAGTACTTC
CDR3 protein: CASSLTQETQYF

V gene: TRBV28
J gene: TRBJ2-2
D gene: -
clone size: -
CDR3 DNA: TGTGCCAGCAGTTTAACGGGATTGAACACCGGGGAGCTGTTTTTT
CDR3 protein: CASSLTGLNTGELFF

V gene: TRBV5-1
J gene: TRBJ1-2
D gene: TRBD1
clone size: -
CDR3 DNA: TGCGCCAGCAGCCTTGGACAGGGGGACGGCTACACCTTC
CDR3 protein: CASSLGQGDGYTF

V gene: TRBV21-1
J gene: TRBJ2-6
D gene: -
clone size: -
CDR3 DNA: TGTGCCAGCAGTGAGCGTCAACAAAGTCGGGCCAACGTCCTGACTTTC
CDR3 protein: CASSERQQSRANVLTF

V gene: TRBV19
J gene: TRBJ2-2
D gene: -
clone size: -
CDR3 DNA: TGTGCCAGTAAGGGCCGGGAGCTCTACACCGGGGAGCTGTTTTTT
CDR3 protein: CASKGRELYTGELFF

V gene: TRBV2
J gene: TRBJ1-5
D gene: -
clone size: -
CDR3 DNA: TGTGCCAGCACGGACCGAGAAAATTCGGGCAATCAGCCCCAGCATTTT
CDR3 protein: CASTDRENSGNQPQHF

V gene: TRBV5-1
J gene: TRBJ2-7
D gene: TRBD1
clone size: -
CDR3 DNA: TGCGCCAGCAGCGATCCAGGGGGCTCCTACGAGCAGTACTTC
CDR3 protein: CASSDPGGSYEQYF

V gene: TRBV5-1
J gene: TRBJ2-7
D gene: -
clone size: -
CDR3 DNA: TGCGCCAGCAGCTTGAGAGGAACGGACGAGCAGTACTTC
CDR3 protein: CASSLRGTDEQYF

V gene: TRBV14
J gene: TRBJ1-2
D gene: -
clone size: -
CDR3 DNA: TGTGCCAGCAGCCAAGAATTAATGGGAGTATCTAACTATGGCTACACCTTC
CDR3 protein: CASSQELMGVSNYGYTF

V gene: TRBV10-1
J gene: TRBJ2-3
D gene: -
clone size: -
CDR3 DNA: TGCGCCAGCAGCGACCCGGGTACAGATACGCAGTATTTT
CDR3 protein: CASSDPGTDTQYF

V gene: TRBV10-3
J gene: TRBJ2-7
D gene: TRBD2
clone size: -
CDR3 DNA: TGTGCCGGCGGGGGGGACACAGGATACTACGAGCAGTACTTC
CDR3 protein: CAGGGDTGYYEQYF

V gene: TRBV5-4
J gene: TRBJ1-4
D gene: -
clone size: -
CDR3 DNA: TGTGCCAGCAGCTTTGGTCGCCCAACTAATGAAAAACTGTTTTTT
CDR3 protein: CASSFGRPTNEKLFF

V gene: TRBV19
J gene: TRBJ2-1
D gene: -
clone size: -
CDR3 DNA: TGTGCCAGTAGTATTCGTGCTCAGGGGAGCTCCTACAATGAGCAGTTCTTC
CDR3 protein: CASSIRAQGSSYNEQFF

V gene: TRBV28
J gene: TRBJ1-1
D gene: -
clone size: -
CDR3 DNA: TGTGCCAGCAGTTTATCACAGAGGATGAACACTGAAGCTTTCTTT
CDR3 protein: CASSLSQRMNTEAFF

V gene: TRBV7-7
J gene: TRBJ2-2
D gene: -
clone size: -
CDR3 DNA: TGTGCTAGCAGCTTAGGGGCCGCCGGGAGCTCGAACACCGGGGAGCTGTTTTTT
CDR3 protein: CASSLGAAGSSNTGELFF

V gene: TRBV9
J gene: TRBJ2-7
D gene: TRBD2
clone size: -
CDR3 DNA: TGTGCCAGCAGCGTTAAGAGCGGGGGAACCTACGAGCAGTACTTC
CDR3 protein: CASSVKSGGTYEQYF

V gene: TRBV28
J gene: TRBJ1-5
D gene: -
clone size: -
CDR3 DNA: TGTGCCAGCACCTCTGGAGACAGGAGCAATCAGCCCCAGCATTTT
CDR3 protein: CASTSGDRSNQPQHF

V gene: TRBV15
J gene: TRBJ1-4
D gene: -
clone size: once
CDR3 DNA: TGTGCCACCAGCAGAGATCGGGGTAATACTTTTTTT
CDR3 protein: CATSRDRGNTFF

V gene: TRBV5-1
J gene: TRBJ2-7
D gene: TRBD1
clone size: -
CDR3 DNA: TGCGCCAGCAGCTTAGGGACAGGGTTGAGTGAGCAGTACTTC
CDR3 protein: CASSLGTGLSEQYF

V gene: TRBV27
J gene: TRBJ2-7
D gene: TRBD1
clone size: -
CDR3 DNA: TGTGCCAGCAGTCTCGGGACAGGAGAGCAGTACTTC
CDR3 protein: CASSLGTGEQYF

V gene: TRBV19
J gene: TRBJ2-5
D gene: -
clone size: -
CDR3 DNA: TGTGCCAGTTCCAGCTTGATGGTAGAGACCCAGTACTTC
CDR3 protein: CASSSLMVETQYF

V gene: TRBV28
J gene: TRBJ2-7
D gene: TRBD1
clone size: -
CDR3 DNA: TGTGCCAGCAGAAGACAGGGGTCGCGCTACGAGCAGTACTTC
CDR3 protein: CASRRQGSRYEQYF